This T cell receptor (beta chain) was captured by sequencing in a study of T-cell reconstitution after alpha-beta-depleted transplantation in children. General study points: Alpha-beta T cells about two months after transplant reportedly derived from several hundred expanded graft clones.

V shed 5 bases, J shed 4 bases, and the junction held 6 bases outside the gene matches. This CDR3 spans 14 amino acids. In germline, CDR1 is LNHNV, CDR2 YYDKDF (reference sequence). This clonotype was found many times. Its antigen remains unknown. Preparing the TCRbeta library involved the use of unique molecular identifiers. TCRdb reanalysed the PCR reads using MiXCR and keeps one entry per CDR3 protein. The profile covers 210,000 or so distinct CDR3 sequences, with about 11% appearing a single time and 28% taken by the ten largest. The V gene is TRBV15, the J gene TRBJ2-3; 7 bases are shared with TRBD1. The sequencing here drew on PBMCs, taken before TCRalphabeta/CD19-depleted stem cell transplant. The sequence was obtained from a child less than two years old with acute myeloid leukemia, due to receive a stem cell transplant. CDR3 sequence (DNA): TGTGCCACCAGCGGGGACAGTAGCCCAGATACGCAGTATTTT. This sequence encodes CATSGDSSPDTQYF.